The 24 T cell receptor beta chains below were found in one sample sequenced in a study of brain metastases from non-small cell lung cancer. Generated by immunoSEQ multiplex PCR, the TCRdb table keeps only in-frame clones and is missing some. The sample lists 6,000 or so clones, around 80% seen once, with roughly 6.7% in the top ten. The sequenced material came from primary lung tumor tissue. The origin of the receptors is a donor at least 40 years old with non-small cell lung cancer.

This chain links TRBV6-1 with TRBJ2-3; 8 bases align to TRBD1. This CDR3 comprises 13 residues. V lost 8 bases to trimming and J lost 2 bases; unmatched junction nucleotides: 3. The germline V gene encodes CDR1 MNHNS and CDR2 SASEGT. The chain's CDR3 is CASSRGPTDTQYF. CDR3 in DNA: TGTGCCAGCTCCAGGGGGCCCACAGATACGCAGTATTTT.

The chain is built from TRBV2 and TRBJ1-1; 9 nucleotides align to TRBD1. The CDR3 runs 15 residues. CDR1 is SNHLY, CDR2 FYNNEI, per germline. V lost 8 bases to trimming and J lost 4 bases; unmatched junction nucleotides: 11. In DNA, the CDR3 is TGTGCCAGCCGCCCTTTCGGACAGGGGACCACTGAAGCTTTCTTT. Protein sequence: CASRPFGQGTTEAFF.

The J gene is TRBJ2-1, the V gene TRBV28; TRBD1 matches at 8 bases. Per the germline V gene, CDR1 is MDHEN and CDR2 is SYDVKM. After removal of 8 bases from V and 5 bases from J, the junction contained 8 bases not matched to a gene. CDR3 size: 14 residues. The CDR3 DNA reads as TGTGCCAGCGAAGGACAGGGTCGGGACAATGAGCAGTTCTTC. Its protein product is CASEGQGRDNEQFF.

The V call is TRBV21-1, the J call TRBJ1-6; no check of the table's D call, TRBD1, against the DNA was made. TRBV21-1 is a listed pseudogene. The length of the CDR3 is 18 residues. Here the CDR3 reads CASSKKDRGPKFNSPLHF. The CDR3 coding sequence is TGTGCCAGCAGCAAGAAGGACAGGGGGCCGAAGTTTAATTCACCCCTCCACTTT.

The chain has TRBV11-3 and TRBJ2-3; a possible D gene is TRBD2 (5 bases). Germline V gene sequence: CDR1 SGHNT, CDR2 YENEEA. This CDR3 contains 15 residues. V lost 1 base and J 3 bases, leaving 11 bases between the germline ends. DNA of the CDR3: TGTGCCAGCAGCTTAGGGAGGTTGGATACAGATACGCAGTATTTT. It codes for CASSLGRLDTDTQYF.

The V and J genes are TRBV3-1 (or the pseudogene TRBV3-2) and TRBJ1-1; TRBD1 matches 10 bases. The V and J ends lost 3 bases and 5 bases, in that order; junction bases with no gene match: 6. CDR3 length equals 15 residues. CDR1 LGHDT and CDR2 YNNKEL come from the germline V gene (reference sequence). CDR3 residues: CASSQTGGVRTEAFF. The CDR3 nucleotides read TGTGCCAGCAGCCAGACAGGGGGCGTAAGAACTGAAGCTTTCTTT.

This rearrangement joins TRBV10-3 to TRBJ1-3, with D unclear. V lost 11 bases to trimming and J lost 2 bases, with 13 bases between them. The germline gives CDR1 ENHRY, CDR2 SYGVKD. The CDR3 has 13 residues. The CDR3 loop is CAGAGGAGNTIYF. CDR3 nucleotides: TGTGCCGGAGCGGGAGGAGCTGGAAACACCATATATTTT.

The chain uses TRBV3-1 (or the pseudogene TRBV3-2) and TRBJ1-3; D call uncertain. In germline, CDR1 is LGHDT, CDR2 YNNKEL (reference sequence). The CDR3 contains 13 residues. V dropped 0 bases and J dropped 4 bases, with 4 bases sitting between them. CDR3 DNA: TGTGCCAGCAGCCAAGAAAAAGGAAACACCATATATTTT. This gives the protein CASSQEKGNTIYF.

The CDR3 loop is CASSPGGALEAFF. The CDR3 DNA follows: TGTGCCAGCAGTCCCGGAGGGGCGCTTGAAGCTTTCTTT. V gene TRBV28 combines with J gene TRBJ1-1; tentatively, D is TRBD1 (5 bases). Looked up from germline, CDR1 is MDHEN and CDR2 is SYDVKM. CDR3 length equals 13 residues. Trimming shortened V by 5 bases and J by 7 bases, and 14 bases separated the two germline ends.

V and J are TRBV7-9 and TRBJ2-3, with D perhaps matching TRBD2 (5 bases). Germline CDR1 reads SEHNR; CDR2 reads FQNEAQ (reference sequence). V lost 5 bases to trimming and J lost 2 bases, with 14 bases between them. The CDR3 runs 15 residues. The CDR3 DNA follows: TGTGCCAGCAGCCCGGACTCCCCCCTCACAGATACGCAGTATTTT. This sequence encodes CASSPDSPLTDTQYF.

V is TRBV6-5 and J is TRBJ1-5, with 9 bases that match TRBD1. This CDR3 has 14 amino acids. After removal of 8 bases from V and 7 bases from J, the junction contained 9 bases not matched to a gene. Germline CDR1 is MNHEY and CDR2 is SVGAGI. The CDR3 nucleotides are TGTGCCAGCCAGGGACAGGGAATCGGGCAGCCCCAGCATTTT. It codes for CASQGQGIGQPQHF.

The V call is TRBV10-3, the J call TRBJ2-1; D might be TRBD2 (5 bases). The CDR3 loop spans 16 amino acids. Germline V CDR1 and CDR2: ENHRY, SYGVKD. The V end lost 0 bases, the J end lost 0 bases, and 9 bases lay between the germline ends. The CDR3, as DNA: TGTGCCATCAGTGAGTCGGTCACTAGCTCCTACAATGAGCAGTTCTTC. It specifies CAISESVTSSYNEQFF.

To note about this clone: A junction boundary mismatches the germline segment, possibly from a read error. The chain uses TRBV28 and TRBJ2-5; D remains ambiguous. In germline, CDR1 is MDHEN, CDR2 SYDVKM. The CDR3 runs 15 residues. This CDR3 reads CTSSPRFVGQETQYF. As DNA, the CDR3 is TGTACCAGCAGCCCCCGATTTGTTGGGCAAGAGACCCAGTACTTC.

The chain links TRBV6-5 to TRBJ1-5; 8 nucleotides match TRBD1. V gave up 4 bases and J gave up 4 bases; unmatched junction bases: 6. CDR1 and CDR2 (germline): MNHEY, SVGAGI. CDR3 length: 15 amino acids. CDR3 residues: CASSSGQGRNQPQHF. In nucleotides, the CDR3 is TGTGCCAGCAGTTCAGGACAGGGCCGGAATCAGCCCCAGCATTTT.

This clone has just one count. V usage is TRBV6-2 or TRBV6-3 and J usage is TRBJ2-7, with 13 bases that match TRBD2. The CDR3 runs 17 residues. V shed 2 bases, J shed 5 bases, and the junction held 9 bases outside the gene matches. Per germline, CDR1 MNHEY and CDR2 SVGEGT. In DNA, the CDR3 is TGTGCCAGCAGTTACGTCACTAGCGGGGGGGCTAAGGACGAGCAGTACTTC. It specifies CASSYVTSGGAKDEQYF.

The genes are TRBV6-5 and TRBJ2-7, with 7 bases matching TRBD1. The CDR3 is 14 residues long. The V gene end was trimmed by 6 bases and the J gene end by 2 bases; junction bases not matched to a gene: 7. Germline V CDR1 and CDR2: MNHEY, SVGAGI. The CDR3 region has the DNA TGTGCCAGCAGACGGGACAGCACCCCCTACGAGCAGTACTTC. Its translation: CASRRDSTPYEQYF.

V gene TRBV5-5 combines with J gene TRBJ1-5, with 9 bases matching TRBD1. The CDR3 length is 17 residues. The germline V gene has CDR1 SGHKS and CDR2 YYEKEE (reference sequence). Losses at the gene ends were 3 bases for V and 1 base for J; bases not matched to a gene: 8. CDR3 sequence reads: CASSSSTGGKSNQPQHF. CDR3 in DNA: TGTGCCAGCAGCTCATCTACAGGGGGCAAAAGCAATCAGCCCCAGCATTTT.

CDR3 region: CASSPRGPHEKLFF. The CDR3, as DNA: TGTGCCAGCTCACCCAGGGGCCCGCATGAAAAACTGTTTTTT. The rearrangement links TRBV18 to TRBJ1-4; D may be TRBD1 (6 bases). V shed 3 bases and J shed 6 bases, with 11 bases lying between them. The CDR3 spans 14 residues. Germline lookup yields CDR1 KGHSH and CDR2 LQKENI.

The V gene is TRBV28, the J gene TRBJ2-1, with 12 bases matching TRBD2. Germline V gives CDR1 MDHEN, CDR2 SYDVKM. The CDR3 totals 15 residues. V lost 5 bases, J lost 6 bases, and 5 bases stayed unmatched. The CDR3 protein is CASSTLAGGPNEQFF. The CDR3 DNA follows: TGTGCCAGCAGTACACTAGCGGGGGGCCCCAATGAGCAGTTCTTC.

V and J are TRBV9 and TRBJ2-3; tentatively, D is TRBD1 (6 bases). CDR1 is SGDLS and CDR2 is YYNGEE in the germline V gene. The CDR3 totals 16 residues. V shed 4 bases and J shed 0 bases, with 15 bases lying between them. The CDR3 here is CASSPQGLGSTDTQYF. CDR3 nucleotide sequence: TGTGCCAGCAGCCCACAGGGTCTGGGAAGCACAGATACGCAGTATTTT.

The CDR3 here is CASSPSTRDYGYTF. The CDR3 DNA is TGTGCCAGCAGCCCCAGTACTAGGGACTATGGCTACACCTTC. The V gene is TRBV5-4, the J gene TRBJ1-2; no definite D call. CDR1 is SGHNT and CDR2 is YYREEE in the germline V gene (reference sequence). V lost 4 bases to trimming and J lost 3 bases, with 13 bases between them. The CDR3 is made up of 14 amino acids.

This chain joins TRBV7-8 and TRBJ2-1, with unresolved D. Trimming took 1 base from V and 10 from J, leaving 14 bases between them. Per germline, CDR1 SGHVS and CDR2 FQNEAQ. The CDR3 extends over 14 amino acids. The CDR3 DNA is TGTGCCAGCAGCTTAGTGTTAGCAGCTGGCGAGCAGTTCTTC. This translates into CASSLVLAAGEQFF.

The rearrangement links TRBV5-6 to TRBJ1-6; D call uncertain. Deletions cut 4 bases from V and 4 bases from J, with 9 bases between. The CDR3 runs to 14 residues. Germline V gene sequence: CDR1 SGHDT, CDR2 YYEEEE. The CDR3 reads CASSQDLYNSPLHF. CDR3 sequence (DNA): TGTGCCAGCAGCCAGGATCTTTATAATTCACCCCTCCACTTT.

The rearrangement joins TRBV5-4 to TRBJ2-3; D remains unclear. Germline V CDR1 and CDR2: SGHNT, YYREEE (reference sequence). There are 14 residues in the CDR3. V gave up 2 bases and J gave up 2 bases, with 9 bases separating them. CDR3 in amino acids: CASSFTSPTDTQYF. As DNA, the CDR3 is TGTGCCAGCAGCTTTACCAGCCCCACAGATACGCAGTATTTT.